The 25 T cell receptor beta chains reported below all come from one sample, sequenced in a study of long-term antiretroviral therapy in people with HIV. At survey level, the immunoSEQ assay was run in its v3.0 version. The method was immunoSEQ multiplex PCR; TCRdb's version includes in-frame clones alone and lacks a portion of them. The data show roughly 18,000 clones, under 85% seen once. Sequenced here: unsorted PBMCs, sampled 0.3 years after starting antiretroviral therapy. All receptors come from a woman between 50 and 59 years old with HIV.

This sequence joins TRBV5-1 and TRBJ2-2, with 10 bases identical to TRBD2. J gave up 0 bases and V 6 bases, and 11 bases lay outside the gene matches. Germline lookup yields CDR1 SGHRS and CDR2 YFSETQ. The length of the CDR3 is 18 residues. The CDR3 region has the DNA TGCGCCAGCACCGACATTAGCGGGGGGAGCGCGAACACCGGGGAGCTGTTTTTT. It specifies CASTDISGGSANTGELFF.

The chain couples TRBV9 to TRBJ2-2; unclear D gene. This CDR3 spans 16 amino acids. V was trimmed by 4 bases and J by 4 bases, leaving 17 bases between them. The germline V gene has CDR1 SGDLS and CDR2 YYNGEE. The CDR3 nucleotides are TGTGCCAGCAGCCCCCCCATGGACCGGCGCACCGGGGAGCTGTTTTTT. Protein: CASSPPMDRRTGELFF.

This clone was observed a few times. This chain uses TRBV29-1 with TRBJ1-3, with a possible D match to TRBD1 (5 bases). The CDR3 spans 17 residues. Germline V lookup: CDR1 SQVTM, CDR2 ANQGSEA. Trimming removed 4 bases from V and 0 bases from J, with 19 bases in between. CDR3 amino acids: CSVGGDPGTASGNTIYF. The CDR3 DNA reads TGCAGCGTTGGGGGGGACCCCGGGACGGCCTCTGGAAACACCATATATTTT. Variable domain in full (rest from reference TRBV29-1 and TRBJ1-3): SAVISQKPSRDICQRGTSLTIQCQVDSQVTMMFWYRQQPGQSLTLIATANQGSEATYESGFVIDKFPISRPNLTFSTLTVSNMSPEDSSIYLCSVGGDPGTASGNTIYFGEGSWLTVV.

The V and J genes are TRBV5-1 and TRBJ1-6; 7 bases line up with TRBD1. Trimming cost V 0 bases and J 7 bases; bases outside gene matches: 4. Germline values: CDR1 SGHRS, CDR2 YFSETQ. The CDR3 length is 15 residues. The CDR3 sequence is CASSLEGATNSPLHF. DNA for the CDR3: TGCGCCAGCAGCTTGGAGGGGGCAACGAATTCACCCCTCCACTTT.

This chain links TRBV2 with TRBJ1-4; 9 bases fit TRBD1. The junction had 4 bases not matched to a gene; V was cut back by 1 base and J by 4 bases. Germline CDR1 SNHLY, CDR2 FYNNEI. The CDR3 consists of 16 residues. The CDR3 DNA reads TGTGCCAGCAGTGAAGGGACAGGGGTCTTTAATGAAAAACTGTTTTTT. It is translated as CASSEGTGVFNEKLFF.

This clone was observed a few times. This chain links TRBV18 with TRBJ2-2; D is perhaps TRBD1 (6 bases). The CDR3 is 15 amino acids. CDR1 and CDR2 from the germline V gene are KGHSH and LQKENI. The V and J ends lost 4 bases and 0 bases respectively, with 9 bases between them. The CDR3 DNA follows: TGTGCCAGCTCACTCGGACAGACGAACACCGGGGAGCTGTTTTTT. Its translation: CASSLGQTNTGELFF.

This chain joins TRBV6-6 and TRBJ2-5; D possibly corresponds to TRBD2 (5 bases). CDR1 and CDR2 (germline): MNHNY, SVGAGI (reference sequence). V lost 7 bases and J lost 4, with 10 bases in between. There are 12 residues in the CDR3. Here the CDR3 reads CASTGKGETQYF. In nucleotides, the CDR3 is TGTGCCAGCACCGGGAAGGGAGAGACCCAGTACTTC.

The V gene is TRBV10-3, the J gene TRBJ1-2; D is ambiguous. There are 13 residues in the CDR3. Looked up from germline, CDR1 is ENHRY and CDR2 is SYGVKD. Trimming took off 3 bases at V and 0 bases at J, with 5 bases between the two ends. CDR3 loop: CAISDAPNYGYTF. The CDR3 DNA sequence: TGTGCCATCAGTGACGCCCCTAACTATGGCTACACCTTC.

This chain uses TRBV2 with TRBJ2-3, with TRBD2 as a possible D gene (6 bases). Trimming cost V 3 bases and J 1 base, with 14 bases left between them. Germline loops: CDR1 SNHLY, CDR2 FYNNEI. The CDR3 covers 16 residues. The CDR3 DNA reads TGTGCCAGCAGTGATGTGGGGGGAAGAGGCACAGATACGCAGTATTTT. It specifies CASSDVGGRGTDTQYF.

The V gene is TRBV4-2, the J gene TRBJ1-2; TRBD1 matches at 10 bases. Germline assignment: CDR1 LGHNA and CDR2 YNFKEQ. The CDR3 totals 13 residues. V was pared by 4 bases and J by 4 bases, with 0 bases of the junction left unmatched. Here the CDR3 DNA reads TGTGCCAGCAGCCGACAGGGGGCCTATGGCTACACCTTC. Translating it yields CASSRQGAYGYTF.

V gene TRBV7-9 combines with J gene TRBJ1-5; maybe TRBD1 (5 bases). V lost 1 base, J lost 4 bases, and 14 bases lay in between. Germline assignment: CDR1 SEHNR and CDR2 FQNEAQ (reference sequence). The CDR3 has 16 amino acids. The DNA of the CDR3 is TGTGCCAGCAGCTTAGGTGGGGGACCTCGAAATCAGCCCCAGCATTTT. This sequence encodes CASSLGGGPRNQPQHF.

The J gene is TRBJ1-4, the V gene TRBV19; D remains ambiguous. The CDR3 spans 17 residues. Trimming removed 5 bases from V and 0 bases from J, with 16 bases in between. Germline V gives CDR1 LNHDA, CDR2 SQIVND (reference sequence). CDR3 nucleotide sequence: TGTGCCAGTAGTCCGTGGGGAGGACCCCCAACTAATGAAAAACTGTTTTTT. This gives the protein CASSPWGGPPTNEKLFF. Full variable domain (remainder filled in from reference TRBV19 and TRBJ1-4): DGGITQSPKYLFRKEGQNVTLSCEQNLNHDAMYWYRQDPGQGLRLIYYSQIVNDFQKGDIAEGYSVSREKKESFPLTVTSAQKNPTAFYLCASSPWGGPPTNEKLFFGSGTQLSVL.

The chain has TRBV5-4 and TRBJ1-2; D perhaps matches TRBD1 (5 bases). This CDR3 contains 13 residues. CDR1 and CDR2 from the germline V gene are SGHNT and YYREEE (reference sequence). The ends were cut back, 2 bases at V and 4 bases at J, with 9 bases in the middle. The DNA of the CDR3 is TGTGCCAGCAGCTTACCGGGGACCTATGGCTACACCTTC. The encoded protein is CASSLPGTYGYTF.

The genes are TRBV2 and TRBJ1-2; no firm D call. This CDR3 spans 11 amino acids. The V gene's germline CDR1 is SNHLY and CDR2 FYNNEI. Trimming removed 3 bases from V and 8 bases from J, with 7 bases in between. For the CDR3, the DNA is TGTGCCAGCAGTGACCCCAGAGGCTACACCTTC. This gives the protein CASSDPRGYTF. Filled out from reference TRBV2 and TRBJ1-2, the complete variable domain reads EPEVTQTPSHQVTQMGQEVILRCVPISNHLYFYWYRQILGQKVEFLVSFYNNEISEKSEIFDDQFSVERPDGSNFTLKIRSTKLEDSAMYFCASSDPRGYTFGSGTRLTVV.

The CDR3 reads CSVVRGRGSPGELFF. CDR3 coding DNA: TGCAGCGTTGTTAGGGGGCGAGGATCCCCCGGGGAGCTGTTTTTT. The chain combines TRBV29-1 with TRBJ2-2; 7 nucleotides line up with TRBD1. The CDR3 runs to 15 residues. The germline CDR1 and CDR2 sequences are SQVTM and ANQGSEA. The V and J ends lost 4 bases and 6 bases, in that order; junction bases with no gene match: 11.

The chain joins TRBV10-3 to TRBJ2-1; maybe TRBD1 (5 bases). This CDR3 contains 14 residues. Germline assignment: CDR1 ENHRY and CDR2 SYGVKD. Between the trimmed V and J ends, which lost 2 bases and 6 bases, there was a span of 11 bases. This chain's CDR3 is CAISEPTGFNEQFF. The CDR3 DNA follows: TGTGCCATCAGTGAGCCCACAGGTTTCAATGAGCAGTTCTTC.

This sequence joins TRBV10-3 and TRBJ2-1, with 10 bases aligning to TRBD1. The CDR3 extends over 16 amino acids. Germline values: CDR1 ENHRY, CDR2 SYGVKD. Germline trimming cut 5 bases from V and 3 bases from J; bases unmatched to any gene: 7. CDR3 amino acids: CAISPGTGVGYNEQFF. The CDR3, as DNA: TGTGCCATCAGTCCCGGGACAGGGGTCGGCTACAATGAGCAGTTCTTC.

The sample holds one count of this clone. J is TRBJ1-2 and V is TRBV5-4; 8 bases are a match to TRBD1. The CDR3 runs to 13 residues. The V gene end was trimmed by 4 bases and the J gene end by 4 bases; junction bases not matched to a gene: 3. Per the germline V gene, CDR1 is SGHNT and CDR2 is YYREEE (reference sequence). Written as DNA, the CDR3 is TGTGCCAGCAGCCCGACAGGGGTCTATGGCTACACCTTC. As protein: CASSPTGVYGYTF.

This chain joins TRBV5-5 and TRBJ2-3; possibly TRBD1 for D (5 bases). There are 14 residues in the CDR3. Trimming took off 0 bases at V and 6 bases at J, with 11 bases between the two ends. Germline assignment: CDR1 SGHKS and CDR2 YYEKEE (reference sequence). Written as DNA, the CDR3 is TGTGCCAGCAGCTTGGGGACACCCCGGGATACGCAGTATTTT. Protein sequence: CASSLGTPRDTQYF.

The genes are TRBV4-2 and TRBJ1-2; D is unresolved. In germline, CDR1 is LGHNA, CDR2 YNFKEQ. Trimming left V 0 bases short and J 4 bases short, with 9 bases between. The CDR3 extends over 14 amino acids. CDR3 protein: CASSQDGSRYGYTF. The CDR3 coding sequence is TGTGCCAGCAGCCAAGATGGCAGTCGCTATGGCTACACCTTC.

The chain employs TRBV6-1 and TRBJ2-7; 9 nucleotides agree with TRBD1. The length of the CDR3 is 16 residues. The V segment lost 2 bases and the J segment 4 bases; nucleotides outside the gene matches: 9. CDR1 is MNHNS and CDR2 is SASEGT in the germline V gene. This CDR3 reads CASSERPPGQGYEQYV. In nucleotides, the CDR3 is TGTGCCAGCAGTGAAAGGCCCCCGGGACAGGGTTACGAGCAGTACGTC.

The chain has TRBV19 and TRBJ1-2; D remains ambiguous. The germline CDR1 and CDR2 sequences are LNHDA and SQIVND (reference sequence). This CDR3 is 12 amino acids long. Trimming took off 6 bases at V and 5 bases at J, with 10 bases between the two ends. CDR3 sequence (DNA): TGTGCCAGTAGATCCCCGCAGTATGGCTACACCTTC. It yields the protein CASRSPQYGYTF.

This clone occurred once. V usage is TRBV28 and J usage is TRBJ2-7, with 7 bases fitting TRBD1. This CDR3 spans 14 amino acids. V was pared by 6 bases and J by 2 bases, with 7 bases of the junction left unmatched. CDR1 MDHEN and CDR2 SYDVKM come from the germline V gene. DNA of the CDR3: TGTGCCAGCAGCTCCGGGACAGAGCCCTACGAGCAGTACTTC. This codes for CASSSGTEPYEQYF.

CDR3 DNA: TGCGCCAGCAGCTCGACTAGCGGGGGGGCCAGTACGCAGTATTTT. Encoded protein: CASSSTSGGASTQYF. The V and J genes are TRBV5-1 and TRBJ2-3; 14 nucleotides agree with TRBD2. This CDR3 spans 15 amino acids. With V trimmed by 3 bases and J by 8 bases, 5 bases remained unmatched. The germline gives CDR1 SGHRS, CDR2 YFSETQ.

The gene calls are TRBV5-4 and TRBJ1-4, with 7 positions matching TRBD1. The V and J ends lost 7 bases and 0 bases, in that order; junction bases with no gene match: 12. The CDR3 consists of 17 residues. Germline V gene data show CDR1 as SGHNT and CDR2 as YYREEE (reference sequence). In DNA, the CDR3 is TGTGCCAGCGCACAGGGGAAAAATACCGCAACTAATGAAAAACTGTTTTTT. It translates to CASAQGKNTATNEKLFF.